This T cell receptor beta chain stems from a study of cytomegalovirus exposure and HLA in healthy donors. The table came from immunoSEQ multiplex PCR; TCRdb's copy has only in-frame clones and leaves some out. The table shows more than 95,000 clones, with around 89% occurring only once. Study-level results: The finding came from a later analysis; first-cohort TCR clusters tended to co-occur in the 110 or so validation repertoires. Many donors carried some public TCRs, although rarity characterized most TCR sequences. Per published reports, the classifier diagnosed cytomegalovirus status with high specificity and sensitivity.

This CDR3 contains 16 residues. Germline CDR1 and CDR2: MDHEN and SYDVKM. Trimming took 1 base from V and 7 from J, leaving 14 bases between them. Concerning this clone: Its specificity is not known.

The source is a man in his late teens or twenties in good health and CMV-seronegative. This sequence joins TRBV28 and TRBJ1-6; tentatively, D is TRBD1 (5 bases). The sequenced material came from PBMCs. The CDR3 coding sequence is TGTGCCAGCAGTTTATTCCGGGGGGGAAAAAATTCACCCCTCCACTTT. It translates to CASSLFRGGKNSPLHF.